Each of the 3 T cell receptor beta chains below was sequenced from the same sample in a study of blood T cell repertoires in COVID-19. Clones were read by immunoSEQ multiplex PCR, and TCRdb kept only the in-frame ones, dropping some. The sample has around 180,000 clones; around two thirds are singletons. Sample: peripheral blood. The receptors here all came from a woman older than 75 with acute or convalescent COVID-19.

This clone has only a few counts. This rearrangement joins TRBV5-1 to TRBJ2-1, with 12 bases that match TRBD2. The CDR3 is 16 residues long. V shed 3 bases and J 5 bases; nucleotides not matched to a gene: 6. Germline V CDR1 and CDR2: SGHRS, YFSETQ. CDR3 sequence reads: CASSSWTSGIDNEQFF. In DNA, the CDR3 is TGCGCCAGCAGCTCCTGGACTAGCGGGATCGACAATGAGCAGTTCTTC. Full variable domain (rest looked up from reference TRBV5-1 and TRBJ2-1): KAGVTQTPRYLIKTRGQQVTLSCSPISGHRSVSWYQQTPGQGLQFLFEYFSETQRNKGNFPGRFSGRQFSNSRSEMNVSTLELGDSALYLCASSSWTSGIDNEQFFGPGTRLTVL.

The chain uses TRBV9 and TRBJ2-3, with D hard to call. Germline lookup yields CDR1 SGDLS and CDR2 YYNGEE. The CDR3 runs to 13 residues. V was pared by 2 bases and J by 2 bases, with 6 bases between. The CDR3 DNA reads TGTGCCAGCAGCGTCTTCTCCACAGATACGCAGTATTTT. Translating it yields CASSVFSTDTQYF. The variable domain in full, completed from reference TRBV9 and TRBJ2-3, reads DSGVTQTPKHLITATGQRVTLRCSPRSGDLSVYWYQQSLDQGLQFLIQYYNGEERAKGNILERFSAQQFPDLHSELNLSSLELGDSALYFCASSVFSTDTQYFGPGTRLTVL.

V usage is TRBV24-1 and J usage is TRBJ1-5; the match to TRBD1 covers 7 bases. V lost 4 bases, J lost 4 bases, and 9 bases stayed unmatched. Germline values: CDR1 KGHDR, CDR2 SFDVKD. The CDR3 totals 16 residues. CDR3 DNA sequence: TGTGCCACCAGTGAACGGATTGACAGGGAGAATCAGCCCCAGCATTTT. Its protein product is CATSERIDRENQPQHF.